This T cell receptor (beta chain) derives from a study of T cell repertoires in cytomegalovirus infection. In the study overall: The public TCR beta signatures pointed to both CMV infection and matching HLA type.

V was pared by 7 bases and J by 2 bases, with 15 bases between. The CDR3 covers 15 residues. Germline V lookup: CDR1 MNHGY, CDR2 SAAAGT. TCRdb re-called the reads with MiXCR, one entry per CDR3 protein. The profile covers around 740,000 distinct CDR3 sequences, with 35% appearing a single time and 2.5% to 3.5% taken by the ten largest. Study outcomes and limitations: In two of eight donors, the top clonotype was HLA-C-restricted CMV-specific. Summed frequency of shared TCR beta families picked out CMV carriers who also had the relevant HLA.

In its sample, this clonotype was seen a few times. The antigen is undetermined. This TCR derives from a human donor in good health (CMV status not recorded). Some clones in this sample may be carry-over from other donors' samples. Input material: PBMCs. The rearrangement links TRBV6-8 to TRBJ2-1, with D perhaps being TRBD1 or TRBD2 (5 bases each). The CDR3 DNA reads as TGTGCCAGCACCCAAACCTTGGGACCCTACAATGAGCAGTTCTTC. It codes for CASTQTLGPYNEQFF.